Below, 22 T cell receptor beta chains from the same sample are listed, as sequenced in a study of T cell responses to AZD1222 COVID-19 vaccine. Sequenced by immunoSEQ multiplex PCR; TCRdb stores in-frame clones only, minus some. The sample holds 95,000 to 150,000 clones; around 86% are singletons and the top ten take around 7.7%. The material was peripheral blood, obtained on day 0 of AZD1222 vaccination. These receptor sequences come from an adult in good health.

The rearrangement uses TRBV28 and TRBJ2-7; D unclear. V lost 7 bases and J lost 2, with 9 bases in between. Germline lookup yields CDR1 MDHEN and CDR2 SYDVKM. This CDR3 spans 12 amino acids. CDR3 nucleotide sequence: TGTGCCAGCAACGTGGAAACCTACGAGCAGTACTTC. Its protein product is CASNVETYEQYF. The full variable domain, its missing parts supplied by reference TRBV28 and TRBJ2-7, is DVKVTQSSRYLVKRTGEKVFLECVQDMDHENMFWYRQDPGLGLRLIYFSYDVKMKEKGDIPEGYSVSREKKERFSLILESASTNQTSMYLCASNVETYEQYFGPGTRLTVT.

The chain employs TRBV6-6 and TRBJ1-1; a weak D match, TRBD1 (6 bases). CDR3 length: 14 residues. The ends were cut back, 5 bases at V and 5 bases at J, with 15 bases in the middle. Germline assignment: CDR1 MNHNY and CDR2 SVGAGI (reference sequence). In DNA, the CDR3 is TGTGCCAGCAGTCCCCCGGGGGGCTGGACTGAAGCTTTCTTT. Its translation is CASSPPGGWTEAFF.

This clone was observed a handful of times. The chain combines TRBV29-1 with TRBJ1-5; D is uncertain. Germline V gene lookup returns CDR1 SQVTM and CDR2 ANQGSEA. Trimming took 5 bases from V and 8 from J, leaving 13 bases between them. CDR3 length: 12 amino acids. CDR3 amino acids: CSVRTGGEPQHF. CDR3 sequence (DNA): TGCAGCGTTCGAACGGGTGGTGAGCCCCAGCATTTT.

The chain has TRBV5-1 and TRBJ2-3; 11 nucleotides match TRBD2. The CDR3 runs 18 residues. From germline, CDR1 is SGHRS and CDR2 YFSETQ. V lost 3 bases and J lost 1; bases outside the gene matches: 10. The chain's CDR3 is CASSSALAGGLRTDTQYF. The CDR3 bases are TGCGCCAGCAGCTCAGCTCTAGCGGGGGGCCTTCGCACAGATACGCAGTATTTT.

In nucleotides, the CDR3 is TGTGCCAGCAGTGAGGACAGGGGGTTCTTGATTGAGCAGTACTTC. It translates to CASSEDRGFLIEQYF. The chain links TRBV6-2 or TRBV6-3 to TRBJ2-7, with TRBD1 matching over 10 bases. This CDR3 is built from 15 residues. Germline trimming cut 5 bases from V and 7 bases from J; bases unmatched to any gene: 11. From germline, CDR1 is MNHEY and CDR2 SVGEGT.

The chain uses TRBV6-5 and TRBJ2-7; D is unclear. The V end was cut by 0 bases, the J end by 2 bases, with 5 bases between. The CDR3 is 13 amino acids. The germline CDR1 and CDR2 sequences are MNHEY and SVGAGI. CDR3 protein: CASSYSEAYEQYF. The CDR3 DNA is TGTGCCAGCAGTTACTCCGAGGCCTACGAGCAGTACTTC.

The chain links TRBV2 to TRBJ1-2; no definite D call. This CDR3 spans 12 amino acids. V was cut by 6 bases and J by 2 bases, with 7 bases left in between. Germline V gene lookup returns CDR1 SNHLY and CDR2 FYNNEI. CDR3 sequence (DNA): TGTGCCAGCAGGTTGGACAACTATGGCTACACCTTC. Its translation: CASRLDNYGYTF.

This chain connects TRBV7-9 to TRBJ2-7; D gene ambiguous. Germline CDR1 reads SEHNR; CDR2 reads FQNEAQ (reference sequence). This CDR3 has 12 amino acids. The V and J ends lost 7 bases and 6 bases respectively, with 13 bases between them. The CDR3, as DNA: TGTGCCAGCACCCCCAACGTAGGCGAGCAGTACTTC. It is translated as CASTPNVGEQYF.

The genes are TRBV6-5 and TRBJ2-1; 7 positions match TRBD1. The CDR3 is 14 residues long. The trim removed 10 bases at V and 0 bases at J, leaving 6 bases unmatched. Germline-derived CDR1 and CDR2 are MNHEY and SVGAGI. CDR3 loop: CANGQAASYNEQFF. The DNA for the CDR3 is TGTGCCAATGGACAGGCGGCCTCCTACAATGAGCAGTTCTTC.

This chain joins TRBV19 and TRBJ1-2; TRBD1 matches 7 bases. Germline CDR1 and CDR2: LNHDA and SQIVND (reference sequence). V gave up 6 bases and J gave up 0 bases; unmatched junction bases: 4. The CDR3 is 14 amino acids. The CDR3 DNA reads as TGTGCCAGTAGCGGGACAGCAACTAACTATGGCTACACCTTC. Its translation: CASSGTATNYGYTF.

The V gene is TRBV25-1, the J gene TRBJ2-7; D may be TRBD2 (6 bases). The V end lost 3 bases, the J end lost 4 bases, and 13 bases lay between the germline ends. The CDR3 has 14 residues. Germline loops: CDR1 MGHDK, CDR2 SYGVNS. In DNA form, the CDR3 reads TGTGCCAGCAGTGAGGCGGGGTCGAGGTACGAGCAGTACTTC. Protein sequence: CASSEAGSRYEQYF.

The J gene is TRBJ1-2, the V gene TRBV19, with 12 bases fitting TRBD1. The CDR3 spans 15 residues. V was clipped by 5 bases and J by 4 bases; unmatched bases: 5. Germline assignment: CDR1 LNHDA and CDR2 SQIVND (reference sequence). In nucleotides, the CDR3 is TGTGCCAGTAGTGGACCGGGACAGGGGGCCTATGGCTACACCTTC. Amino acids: CASSGPGQGAYGYTF. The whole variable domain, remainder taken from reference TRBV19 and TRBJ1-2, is DGGITQSPKYLFRKEGQNVTLSCEQNLNHDAMYWYRQDPGQGLRLIYYSQIVNDFQKGDIAEGYSVSREKKESFPLTVTSAQKNPTAFYLCASSGPGQGAYGYTFGSGTRLTVV.

CDR3 coding DNA: TGTGCCAGCACCCCCCGGAGGGAAGGGGCCGAGCAGTACTTC. It translates to CASTPRREGAEQYF. This chain links TRBV2 with TRBJ2-7; D perhaps matches TRBD2 (6 bases). The V and J ends lost 7 bases and 6 bases respectively, with 19 bases between them. CDR1 and CDR2 (germline): SNHLY, FYNNEI. The length of the CDR3 is 14 residues. Full variable domain (outside the CDR3, taken from reference TRBV2 and TRBJ2-7): EPEVTQTPSHQVTQMGQEVILRCVPISNHLYFYWYRQILGQKVEFLVSFYNNEISEKSEIFDDQFSVERPDGSNFTLKIRSTKLEDSAMYFCASTPRREGAEQYFGPGTRLTVT.

The CDR3 region is CASNPGQRGTDTQYF. The CDR3 DNA is TGTGCCAGCAATCCGGGGCAGCGGGGCACAGATACGCAGTATTTT. The V and J genes are TRBV6-5 and TRBJ2-3; D perhaps matches TRBD2 (6 bases). Trimming shortened V by 7 bases and J by 1 base, and 15 bases separated the two germline ends. Germline-derived CDR1 and CDR2 are MNHEY and SVGAGI. This CDR3 has 15 residues.

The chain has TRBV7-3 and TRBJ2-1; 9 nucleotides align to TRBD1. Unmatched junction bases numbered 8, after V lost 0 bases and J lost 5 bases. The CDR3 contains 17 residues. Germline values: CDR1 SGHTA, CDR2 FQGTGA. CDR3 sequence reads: CASSLTGTGLVHNEQFF. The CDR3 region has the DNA TGTGCCAGCAGCTTAACCGGGACAGGGCTGGTACACAATGAGCAGTTCTTC.

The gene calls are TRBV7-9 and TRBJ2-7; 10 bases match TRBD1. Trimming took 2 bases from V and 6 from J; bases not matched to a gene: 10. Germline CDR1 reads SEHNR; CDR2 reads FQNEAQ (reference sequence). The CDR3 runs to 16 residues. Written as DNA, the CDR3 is TGTGCCAGCAGCTTACAAAGTATCGGACAGGGGGTCGAGCAGTACTTC. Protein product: CASSLQSIGQGVEQYF.

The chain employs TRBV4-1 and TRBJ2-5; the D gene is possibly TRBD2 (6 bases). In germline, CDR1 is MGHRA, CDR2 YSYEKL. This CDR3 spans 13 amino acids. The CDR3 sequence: CHLSGPYQETQYF. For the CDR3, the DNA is TGCCACTTAAGCGGGCCGTACCAAGAGACCCAGTACTTC.

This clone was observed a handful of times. CDR3 region: CASSRTGGLNQPQHF. For the CDR3, the DNA is TGTGCCAGCAGCCGGACAGGGGGCTTGAATCAGCCCCAGCATTTT. The chain joins TRBV7-8 to TRBJ1-5; 11 bases align to TRBD1. CDR1 SGHVS and CDR2 FQNEAQ come from the germline V gene. The CDR3 extends over 15 amino acids. Losses at the gene ends were 5 bases for V and 4 bases for J; bases not matched to a gene: 4.

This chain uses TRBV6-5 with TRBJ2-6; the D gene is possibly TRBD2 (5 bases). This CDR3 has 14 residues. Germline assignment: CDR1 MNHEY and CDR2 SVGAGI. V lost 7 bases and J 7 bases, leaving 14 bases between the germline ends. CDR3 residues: CASTWRPLANVLTF. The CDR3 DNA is TGTGCCAGCACCTGGAGGCCTCTAGCCAACGTCCTGACTTTC.

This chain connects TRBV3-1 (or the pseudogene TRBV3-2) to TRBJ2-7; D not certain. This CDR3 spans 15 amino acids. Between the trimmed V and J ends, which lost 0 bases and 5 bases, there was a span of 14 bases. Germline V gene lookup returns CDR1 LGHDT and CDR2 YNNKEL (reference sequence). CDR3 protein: CASSQDPMNGDEQYF. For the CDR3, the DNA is TGTGCCAGCAGCCAAGACCCCATGAACGGCGACGAGCAGTACTTC.

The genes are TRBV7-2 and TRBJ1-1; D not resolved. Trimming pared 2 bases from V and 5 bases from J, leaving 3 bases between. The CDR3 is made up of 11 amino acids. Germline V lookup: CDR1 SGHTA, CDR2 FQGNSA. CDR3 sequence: CASSLWTEAFF. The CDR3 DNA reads TGTGCCAGCAGCTTATGGACTGAAGCTTTCTTT.

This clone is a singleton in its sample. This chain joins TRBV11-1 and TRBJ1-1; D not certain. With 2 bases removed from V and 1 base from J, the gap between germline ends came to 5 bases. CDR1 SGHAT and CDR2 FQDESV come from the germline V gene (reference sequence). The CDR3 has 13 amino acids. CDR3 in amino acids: CASSLTQNTEAFF. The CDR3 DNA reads TGTGCCAGCAGCTTAACACAGAACACTGAAGCTTTCTTT.